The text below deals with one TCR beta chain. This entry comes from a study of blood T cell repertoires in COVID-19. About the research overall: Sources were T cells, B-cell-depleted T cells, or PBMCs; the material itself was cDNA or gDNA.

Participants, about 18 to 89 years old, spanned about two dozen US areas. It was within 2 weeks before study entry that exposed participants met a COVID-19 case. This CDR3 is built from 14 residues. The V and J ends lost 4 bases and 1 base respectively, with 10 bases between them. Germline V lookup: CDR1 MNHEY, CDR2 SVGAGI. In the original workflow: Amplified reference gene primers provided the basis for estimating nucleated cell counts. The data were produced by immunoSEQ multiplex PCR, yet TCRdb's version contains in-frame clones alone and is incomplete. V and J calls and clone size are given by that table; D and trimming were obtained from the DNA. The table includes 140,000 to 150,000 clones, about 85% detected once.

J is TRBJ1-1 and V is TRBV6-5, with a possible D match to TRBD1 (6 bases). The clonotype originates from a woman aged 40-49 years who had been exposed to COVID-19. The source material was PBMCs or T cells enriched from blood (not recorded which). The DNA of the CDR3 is TGTGCCAGCAGTTTTATAGGGGGGAACACTGAAGCTTTCTTT. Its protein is CASSFIGGNTEAFF.